This is a list of T cell receptor beta chains from one sample in a study of T cell responses to AZD1222 COVID-19 vaccine. TCRdb's copy holds only in-frame clones and misses some; the assay was immunoSEQ multiplex PCR. In the table there are about 97,000 clones, 80% to 90% of which are singletons. This material consisted of peripheral blood, taken 28 days after the second AZD1222 dose. Receptors originate from an adult who received the AZD1222 COVID-19 vaccine. CDR3s include the opening cysteine and the closing phenylalanine or tryptophan. D genes are given only for firm matches. Clone sizes are given selectively: once, few, many, or a class where the clone is expanded.

size | length | J | D | V | DNA | CDR3
- | 10 | TRBJ1-2 | - | TRBV30 | TGTGCCTGGAGAAGGGGTGGCTACACCTTC | CAWRRGGYTF
- | 15 | TRBJ1-1 | - | TRBV5-1 | TGCGCCAGCAGCTTGGGAGTAAGCCAATTGACTGAAGCTTTCTTT | CASSLGVSQLTEAFF
- | 17 | TRBJ2-3 | TRBD2 | TRBV27 | TGTGCCAGCAGCGGCAATCTAGCGGGAACCTCACAGGGTACGCAGTATTTT | CASSGNLAGTSQGTQYF
- | 10 | TRBJ2-1 | - | TRBV29-1 | TGCAGCGTCCACAGAAATGAGCAGTTCTTC | CSVHRNEQFF
- | 12 | TRBJ1-5 | - | TRBV6-2/TRBV6-3 | TGTGCCAGCGGCCAGGGCAATCAGCCCCAGCATTTT | CASGQGNQPQHF
- | 16 | TRBJ2-1 | TRBD2 | TRBV9 | TGTGCCAGCAGCGCGACTAGCGGGAGGGTGGGCAATGAGCAGTTCTTC | CASSATSGRVGNEQFF
once | 14 | TRBJ1-1 | - | TRBV6-2/TRBV6-3 | TGTGCCAGCAGTTGGACAGCAAGAAACACTGAAGCTTTCTTT | CASSWTARNTEAFF
- | 15 | TRBJ1-2 | - | TRBV6-1 | TGTGCCAGCAGTGAAGCGCCGGCAGGGGCCAATGGCTACACCTTC | CASSEAPAGANGYTF
once | 14 | TRBJ1-5 | - | TRBV4-2 | TGTGCCAGCAGCCAGGACAGATCCAATCAGCCCCAGCATTTT | CASSQDRSNQPQHF
- | 15 | TRBJ1-2 | - | TRBV7-3 | TGTGCCAGCAGCCAGGCCCCGACTCAACCCACTGGCTACACCTTC | CASSQAPTQPTGYTF
- | 14 | TRBJ2-7 | TRBD1 | TRBV27 | TGTGCCAGCAGTGCCGGGACAGGGGCCTACGAGCAGTACTTC | CASSAGTGAYEQYF
- | 14 | TRBJ2-5 | - | TRBV27 | TGTGCCAGCAGTTTTCTCAATGCCCAAGAGACCCAGTACTTC | CASSFLNAQETQYF
- | 15 | TRBJ1-2 | - | TRBV7-6 | TGTGCCAGCAGCTTAGGACCGGAGGGGTTCTATGGCTACACCTTC | CASSLGPEGFYGYTF
- | 16 | TRBJ2-3 | TRBD2 | TRBV5-4 | TGTGCCAGCAGCTTGTCGCTAGCGGACCTCGAAGGTACGCAGTATTTT | CASSLSLADLEGTQYF
- | 13 | TRBJ2-1 | - | TRBV5-5 | TGTGCCAGCAGCTTGGGACCGGGGAATGAGCAGTTCTTC | CASSLGPGNEQFF
- | 18 | TRBJ2-1 | - | TRBV5-1 | TGCGCCAGCAGCTATCCCACCTTAGCCGCCCAACCATACAATGAGCAGTTCTTC | CASSYPTLAAQPYNEQFF
- | 16 | TRBJ2-3 | TRBD1 | TRBV3-1/TRBV3-2 | TGTGCCAGCAGCCCGCAGGGACAGGGGATGACAGATACGCAGTATTTT | CASSPQGQGMTDTQYF
- | 15 | TRBJ2-5 | - | TRBV9 | TGTGCCAGCAGCGCGAGGGAGGCTAGACAAGAGACCCAGTACTTC | CASSAREARQETQYF
- | 15 | TRBJ2-1 | TRBD2 | TRBV2 | TGTGCCAGCAGTGTCAGGACTAGCGGCTACAATGAGCAGTTCTTC | CASSVRTSGYNEQFF
- | 14 | TRBJ2-7 | - | TRBV11-2 | TGTGCCAGCAGCTCACTCTATAGCCCCTACAAGCAGTACTTC | CASSSLYSPYKQYF
- | 14 | TRBJ2-7 | - | TRBV4-1 | TGCGCCAGCAGCCAAGGCACGGGACCCTCCGAGCAGTACTTC | CASSQGTGPSEQYF
- | 13 | TRBJ2-7 | - | TRBV12-3/TRBV12-4 | TGTGCCAGCAGTTTAATCCCCTCCTACGAGCAGTACTTC | CASSLIPSYEQYF
- | 17 | TRBJ2-1 | TRBD2 | TRBV24-1 | TGTGCCACCAGTGACTCCAACCCTAGCGGGTCGTACAATGAGCAGTTCTTC | CATSDSNPSGSYNEQFF
once | 12 | TRBJ1-2 | - | TRBV12-3/TRBV12-4 | TGTGCCAGCAGTTTAGCCGGGGCCGGCTACACCTTC | CASSLAGAGYTF
- | 13 | TRBJ1-6 | - | TRBV20-1 | TGCAGTGCTAGTGGTCAACTTAATTCACCCCTCCACTTT | CSASGQLNSPLHF
- | 14 | TRBJ2-7 | - | TRBV2 | TGTGCCAGCAGAAAGGACAGTGTTGGGTCTGAGCAGTACTTC | CASRKDSVGSEQYF
few | 13 | TRBJ2-7 | - | TRBV28 | TGTGCCAGCAAGGTGGGGCCCAACGACGAGCAGTACTTC | CASKVGPNDEQYF
- | 14 | TRBJ1-6 | TRBD1 | TRBV2 | TGTGCCAGCAACCGGGACAGGGGGCTTTCACCCCTCCACTTT | CASNRDRGLSPLHF
- | 14 | TRBJ2-2 | TRBD2 | TRBV27 | TGTGCCAGCAGTTTCAGCGGGATAAACGGGGAGCTGTTTTTT | CASSFSGINGELFF
- | 17 | TRBJ1-3 | - | TRBV23-1 | TGCGCCAGCAGTCAAGGTACAGAAGCCTGCTCTGGAAACACCATATATTTT | CASSQGTEACSGNTIYF
- | 17 | TRBJ2-6 | - | TRBV24-1 | TGTGCCACCAGTGAACCGGGGAGAGGGTCTGGGGCCAACGTCCTGACTTTC | CATSEPGRGSGANVLTF
- | 16 | TRBJ1-4 | - | TRBV4-2 | TGTGCCAGCAGCCAGGTTGGCAGGGCGGCTAATGAAAAACTGTTTTTT | CASSQVGRAANEKLFF
- | 16 | TRBJ2-7 | - | TRBV3-1/TRBV3-2 | TGTGCCAGCAGCCCAACCAGGACCGTAGGTTCGCGCGAGCAGTACTTC | CASSPTRTVGSREQYF
few | 17 | TRBJ2-5 | - | TRBV1 | TGCACCAGCAGCCAAGGTAGAGTAGCGACCCACCAAGAGACCCAGTACTTC | CTSSQGRVATHQETQYF
once | 14 | TRBJ1-6 | - | TRBV6-5 | TGTGCCAGCCGGACAGCGGCGTATAATTCACCCCTCCACTTT | CASRTAAYNSPLHF
- | 15 | TRBJ2-3 | TRBD2 | TRBV6-5 | TGTGCCAGCAGTTATCGGCGGGAGGGAACAGATACGCAGTATTTT | CASSYRREGTDTQYF
- | 15 | TRBJ2-7 | TRBD1 | TRBV6-5 | TGTGCCAGCAGTTACTCCGGGACAGGGAAACACGAGCAGTACTTC | CASSYSGTGKHEQYF
- | 13 | TRBJ2-5 | - | TRBV7-9 | TGTGCCAGCAGCACAACTACCCCGGGGACCCAGTACTTC | CASSTTTPGTQYF